These 10 T cell receptor beta chains came from one sample sequenced in a study of identical twins. TCRdb recomputed calls from the 5' RACE reads with MiXCR, one row per CDR3 protein. The profile shows 550,000 to 700,000 distinct CDR3 sequences, 21% of them singletons. This sample also belongs to another study, concerning T cells expressing NK-cell markers.

The sequencing sample was made of PBMCs. The receptors shown here come from a woman aged 18-29 years in good health.

Ten or more counts support this clonotype. The chain recombines TRBV29-1 with TRBJ2-5; 7 bases line up with TRBD1. The CDR3 totals 12 residues. Trimming at V came to 5 bases and at J to 4 bases, leaving 4 bases not matched to a gene. Germline assignment: CDR1 SQVTM and CDR2 ANQGSEA. CDR3 DNA sequence: TGCAGCGTTCGACAGGGTCCAGAGACCCAGTACTTC. This codes for CSVRQGPETQYF.

This clonotype has only a few counts. The chain couples TRBV10-3 to TRBJ2-3; 9 bases agree with TRBD1. In germline, CDR1 is ENHRY, CDR2 SYGVKD. CDR3 size: 14 residues. The junction had 8 bases not matched to a gene; V was cut back by 10 bases and J by 3 bases. CDR3 protein: CATGQGMGTDTQYF. The CDR3 nucleotides are TGTGCCACCGGACAGGGGATGGGGACAGATACGCAGTATTTT.

CDR3 DNA sequence: TGTGCCATCAAATTTAGCTACCAAGAGACCCAGTACTTC. The encoded protein is CAIKFSYQETQYF. The rearrangement joins TRBV12-3 or TRBV12-4 to TRBJ2-5; D gene unclear. The CDR3 length is 13 residues. Trimming left V 10 bases short and J 0 bases short, with 12 bases between.

This chain links TRBV12-3 or TRBV12-4 with TRBJ1-1; D ambiguous. The CDR3 consists of 13 residues. The ends were cut back, 10 bases at V and 3 bases at J, with 15 bases in the middle. The CDR3 spells CAITREGDTEAFF. CDR3 in DNA: TGTGCCATCACCCGGGAGGGCGACACTGAAGCTTTCTTT.

The rearrangement joins TRBV20-1 to TRBJ1-1; the D gene is possibly TRBD1 (6 bases). CDR1 is DFQATT and CDR2 is SNEGSKA in the germline V gene (reference sequence). Trimming pared 0 bases from V and 4 bases from J, leaving 12 bases between. The CDR3 is 14 amino acids. CDR3 nucleotides: TGCAGTGCTAGAGATCGCGAGGGGGGCACTGAAGCTTTCTTT. This translates into CSARDREGGTEAFF.

This clonotype was counted many times. V and J are TRBV20-1 and TRBJ2-7, with 10 bases aligning to TRBD2. Trimming at V came to 4 bases and at J to 3 bases, leaving 3 bases not matched to a gene. The length of the CDR3 is 13 residues. Looked up from germline, CDR1 is DFQATT and CDR2 is SNEGSKA (reference sequence). DNA for the CDR3: TGCAGTGCTACGCTAGCGGGAGTCTACGAGCAGTACTTC. This translates into CSATLAGVYEQYF.

V and J are TRBV12-3 or TRBV12-4 and TRBJ2-7; unclear D gene. This CDR3 spans 13 amino acids. Trimming took 5 bases from V and 6 from J, leaving 14 bases between them. The CDR3 spells CASSTGPGREQYF. The CDR3, as DNA: TGTGCCAGCAGTACCGGGCCCGGACGCGAGCAGTACTTC.

The V gene is TRBV19, the J gene TRBJ2-2; the D gene is possibly TRBD2 (5 bases). Trimming removed 0 bases at V and 1 base at J, with 18 bases between. The CDR3 runs 19 residues. Looked up from germline, CDR1 is LNHDA and CDR2 is SQIVND (reference sequence). The CDR3 is CASSIDEAGERLNTGELFF. Here the CDR3 DNA reads TGTGCCAGTAGTATAGACGAAGCCGGGGAGCGGTTGAACACCGGGGAGCTGTTTTTT.

The chain combines TRBV2 with TRBJ2-1, with 11 bases identical to TRBD1. The CDR3 is 13 amino acids. CDR1 and CDR2 from the germline V gene are SNHLY and FYNNEI. V trimming: 11 bases; J trimming: 4 bases; junction bases outside the gene matches: 4. DNA of the CDR3: TGTGCCTCAGGGGACAGGGGGTACAATGAGCAGTTCTTC. Translated, it gives CASGDRGYNEQFF.

This clonotype has a handful of counts. V gene TRBV5-4 combines with J gene TRBJ2-2; 10 nucleotides align to TRBD2. The CDR3 length is 16 residues. V was pared by 4 bases and J by 4 bases, with 7 bases of the junction left unmatched. Germline V lookup: CDR1 SGHNT, CDR2 YYREEE (reference sequence). Here the CDR3 DNA reads TGTGCCAGCAGCCCGGGACTAGCGAGGATCACCGGGGAGCTGTTTTTT. This gives the protein CASSPGLARITGELFF.